This is a list of T cell receptor beta chains from one sample in a study of identical twins. Each CDR3 protein gets one entry after TCRdb re-called the 5' RACE reads with MiXCR. The sample shows roughly 230,000 distinct CDR3 sequences, about 8.5% of them seen only once. These sequences were also reported in another study, on yellow fever vaccine responses in identical twins.

Sequencing input: CD8+ T cells sorted from blood. These receptors all stem from a young woman in good health. CDR3s include the opening cysteine and the closing phenylalanine or tryptophan. The D gene is left open where the match is weak. Expanded clones are given a class, and other clones once, few, many or no size at all.

clone size: many; J gene: TRBJ2-7; D gene: -; V gene: TRBV29-1; CDR3 protein: CSVEWPGGNYEQYF; CDR3 DNA: TGCAGCGTTGAATGGCCAGGGGGGAACTACGAGCAGTACTTC
clone size: -; J gene: TRBJ2-1; D gene: -; V gene: TRBV19; CDR3 protein: CASSSPAREDNEPFF; CDR3 DNA: TGTGCCAGTAGTTCCCCGGCCAGGGAGGACAATGAGCCGTTCTTC
clone size: many; J gene: TRBJ2-1; D gene: TRBD1; V gene: TRBV29-1; CDR3 protein: CSSHQGANYNEQFF; CDR3 DNA: TGCAGCAGTCATCAGGGGGCGAATTACAATGAGCAGTTCTTC
clone size: many; J gene: TRBJ2-1; D gene: TRBD2; V gene: TRBV20-1; CDR3 protein: CSAQVSTSVEQFF; CDR3 DNA: TGCAGTGCCCAAGTCTCGACTAGCGTTGAGCAGTTCTTC
clone size: few; J gene: TRBJ2-3; D gene: -; V gene: TRBV4-1; CDR3 protein: CASSQDDAPGDTDTQYF; CDR3 DNA: TGCGCCAGCAGCCAAGATGACGCCCCAGGAGACACAGATACGCAGTATTTT
clone size: few; J gene: TRBJ2-7; D gene: TRBD2; V gene: TRBV28; CDR3 protein: CASSLRLAGPYEQYF; CDR3 DNA: TGTGCCAGCAGTTTAAGGCTAGCGGGACCCTACGAGCAGTACTTC
clone size: many; J gene: TRBJ2-5; D gene: -; V gene: TRBV20-1; CDR3 protein: CSAPDRYQETQYF; CDR3 DNA: TGCAGTGCTCCAGACAGATACCAAGAGACCCAGTACTTC
clone size: many; J gene: TRBJ1-4; D gene: TRBD1; V gene: TRBV20-1; CDR3 protein: CSVPTGANEKLFF; CDR3 DNA: TGCAGTGTTCCGACAGGGGCTAATGAAAAACTGTTTTTT
clone size: -; J gene: TRBJ1-1; D gene: -; V gene: TRBV7-8; CDR3 protein: CASSWDEGTEAFF; CDR3 DNA: TGTGCCAGCAGCTGGGATGAGGGCACTGAAGCTTTCTTT
clone size: -; J gene: TRBJ2-1; D gene: -; V gene: TRBV4-3; CDR3 protein: CASRSGLTYNEQFF; CDR3 DNA: TGCGCCAGCAGATCGGGACTTACCTACAATGAGCAGTTCTTC
clone size: many; J gene: TRBJ2-1; D gene: -; V gene: TRBV2; CDR3 protein: CASRSSREDNEQFF; CDR3 DNA: TGTGCCAGCAGATCCTCAAGGGAGGACAATGAGCAGTTCTTC
clone size: -; J gene: TRBJ2-1; D gene: TRBD2; V gene: TRBV10-2; CDR3 protein: CASRRAGAYNEQFF; CDR3 DNA: TGCGCCAGCAGGAGAGCGGGGGCCTACAATGAGCAGTTCTTC
clone size: -; J gene: TRBJ2-1; D gene: TRBD1; V gene: TRBV28; CDR3 protein: CASSSGQVPYNEQFF; CDR3 DNA: TGTGCCAGCAGCTCGGGACAGGTCCCCTACAATGAGCAGTTCTTC
clone size: many; J gene: TRBJ2-5; D gene: TRBD2; V gene: TRBV5-1; CDR3 protein: CASSLALAGGSNQETQYF; CDR3 DNA: TGCGCCAGCAGCTTGGCACTAGCGGGGGGGTCGAACCAAGAGACCCAGTACTTC
clone size: many; J gene: TRBJ2-5; D gene: -; V gene: TRBV27; CDR3 protein: CASSFRETQYF; CDR3 DNA: TGTGCCAGCAGTTTTAGAGAGACCCAGTACTTC
clone size: -; J gene: TRBJ1-2; D gene: -; V gene: TRBV4-3; CDR3 protein: CASSQDFGGNYGYTF; CDR3 DNA: TGCGCCAGCAGCCAAGACTTCGGGGGAAACTATGGCTACACCTTC
clone size: -; J gene: TRBJ2-5; D gene: TRBD1; V gene: TRBV20-1; CDR3 protein: CCARALGQSDRVFGETQYF; CDR3 DNA: TGCTGTGCTAGAGCATTAGGTCAATCGGACAGGGTTTTCGGCGAGACCCAGTACTTC
clone size: -; J gene: TRBJ2-1; D gene: -; V gene: TRBV7-2; CDR3 protein: CASSLMAGNEQFF; CDR3 DNA: TGTGCCAGCAGCTTAATGGCGGGTAATGAGCAGTTCTTC
clone size: -; J gene: TRBJ1-1; D gene: -; V gene: TRBV6-2/TRBV6-3; CDR3 protein: CASSLGQRTEAFF; CDR3 DNA: TGTGCCAGCAGTTTGGGGCAGCGGACTGAAGCTTTCTTT
clone size: many; J gene: TRBJ2-7; D gene: -; V gene: TRBV25-1; CDR3 protein: CASSEMTEQYF; CDR3 DNA: TGTGCCAGCAGTGAAATGACAGAGCAGTACTTC